This TCR beta chain was captured by sequencing in a study of post-analysis software for immune sequencing data. Study information: Relapsing-remitting, secondary progressive and progressive-relapsing forms made up the multiple sclerosis disease courses.

V lost 1 base, J lost 2 bases, and 7 bases lay in between. Per germline, CDR1 SGHDT and CDR2 YYEEEE. This CDR3 spans 13 amino acids. The table lists this clonotype with a few counts. The antigen is not known. Broader study findings: Analysis by F measure revealed that same-batch samples clustered strongly together.

The TCR beta cDNA libraries carried unique molecular identifiers. TCRdb redid the calling of the PCR reads with MiXCR, one entry per CDR3 protein. This sample yields 150,000 or so distinct CDR3 sequences, of which 35% to 40% are seen a single time; under 30% belongs to the top ten. The rearrangement uses TRBV5-6 and TRBJ2-7; D gene unclear. This receptor was taken from a girl under 18 with multiple sclerosis. The sample was blood, taken after autologous hematopoietic stem cell transplantation. The CDR3 region is CASSLTATYEQYF. In DNA form, the CDR3 reads TGTGCCAGCAGCTTGACGGCCACCTACGAGCAGTACTTC.